The clone carrying this T cell receptor (beta chain) turned up a few times. Looked up from germline, CDR1 is ENHRY and CDR2 is SYGVKD. This CDR3 has 15 amino acids. The V gene lost 4 bases and the J gene lost 3 bases, with 10 bases spanning the gap. The data belong to a study of blood T cell repertoires in COVID-19. About the research overall: Spain, Italy and the United States supplied samples that represented acute and convalescent COVID-19. T cells, B-cell-depleted T cells, or PBMCs supplied cDNA or gDNA.

Per the authors' pipeline: Estimated nucleated cell counts came from reference gene primer amplification. The repertoire was sequenced with immunoSEQ multiplex PCR; TCRdb's copy has only in-frame clones and lacks some. V, J and clone size were drawn from that table, and D and trimming were deduced from the DNA. The sample consists of fewer than 350,000 clones, approximately 81% of them appearing once. The rearrangement links TRBV10-3 to TRBJ2-6; D perhaps matches TRBD1 (6 bases). Sequenced: peripheral blood. The TCR comes from a woman aged 60 to 75 with active or convalescent COVID-19. The CDR3 region has the DNA TGTGCCATCAGTGGTACAGGGTTTGGGGCCAACGTCCTGACTTTC. Encoded protein: CAISGTGFGANVLTF.